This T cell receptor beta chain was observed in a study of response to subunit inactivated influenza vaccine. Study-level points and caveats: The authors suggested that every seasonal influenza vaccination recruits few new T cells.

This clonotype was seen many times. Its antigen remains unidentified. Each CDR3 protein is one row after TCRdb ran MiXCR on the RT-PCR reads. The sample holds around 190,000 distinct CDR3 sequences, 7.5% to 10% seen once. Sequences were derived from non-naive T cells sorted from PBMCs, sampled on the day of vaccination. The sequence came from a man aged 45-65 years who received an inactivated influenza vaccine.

The CDR3 region has the DNA TGTGCCAGCAACTCTCGACAGGGCCCCTACGAGCAGTACTTC. This codes for CASNSRQGPYEQYF. The V call is TRBV7-9, the J call TRBJ2-7, with TRBD1 matching 7 bases. Germline CDR1 reads SEHNR; CDR2 reads FQNEAQ (reference sequence). This CDR3 has 14 amino acids. Trimming cost V 7 bases and J 2 bases; bases outside gene matches: 8.